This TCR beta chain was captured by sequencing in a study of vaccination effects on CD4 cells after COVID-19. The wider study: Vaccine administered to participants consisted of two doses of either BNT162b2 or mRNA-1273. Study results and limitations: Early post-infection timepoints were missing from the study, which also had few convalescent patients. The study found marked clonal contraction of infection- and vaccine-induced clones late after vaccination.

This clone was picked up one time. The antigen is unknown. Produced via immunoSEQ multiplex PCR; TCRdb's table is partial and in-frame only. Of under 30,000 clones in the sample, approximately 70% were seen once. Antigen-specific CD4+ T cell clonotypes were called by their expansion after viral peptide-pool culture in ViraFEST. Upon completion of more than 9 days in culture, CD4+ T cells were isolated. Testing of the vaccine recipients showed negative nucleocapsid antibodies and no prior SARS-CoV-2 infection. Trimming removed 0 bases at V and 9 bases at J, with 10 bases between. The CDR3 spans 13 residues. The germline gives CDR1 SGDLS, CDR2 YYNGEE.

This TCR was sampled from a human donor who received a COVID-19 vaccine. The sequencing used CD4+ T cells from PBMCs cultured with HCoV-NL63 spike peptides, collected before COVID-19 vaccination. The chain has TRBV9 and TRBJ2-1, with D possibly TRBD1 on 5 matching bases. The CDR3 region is CASSVGGLGEQFF. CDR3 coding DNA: TGTGCCAGCAGCGTAGGGGGCTTGGGTGAGCAGTTCTTC.